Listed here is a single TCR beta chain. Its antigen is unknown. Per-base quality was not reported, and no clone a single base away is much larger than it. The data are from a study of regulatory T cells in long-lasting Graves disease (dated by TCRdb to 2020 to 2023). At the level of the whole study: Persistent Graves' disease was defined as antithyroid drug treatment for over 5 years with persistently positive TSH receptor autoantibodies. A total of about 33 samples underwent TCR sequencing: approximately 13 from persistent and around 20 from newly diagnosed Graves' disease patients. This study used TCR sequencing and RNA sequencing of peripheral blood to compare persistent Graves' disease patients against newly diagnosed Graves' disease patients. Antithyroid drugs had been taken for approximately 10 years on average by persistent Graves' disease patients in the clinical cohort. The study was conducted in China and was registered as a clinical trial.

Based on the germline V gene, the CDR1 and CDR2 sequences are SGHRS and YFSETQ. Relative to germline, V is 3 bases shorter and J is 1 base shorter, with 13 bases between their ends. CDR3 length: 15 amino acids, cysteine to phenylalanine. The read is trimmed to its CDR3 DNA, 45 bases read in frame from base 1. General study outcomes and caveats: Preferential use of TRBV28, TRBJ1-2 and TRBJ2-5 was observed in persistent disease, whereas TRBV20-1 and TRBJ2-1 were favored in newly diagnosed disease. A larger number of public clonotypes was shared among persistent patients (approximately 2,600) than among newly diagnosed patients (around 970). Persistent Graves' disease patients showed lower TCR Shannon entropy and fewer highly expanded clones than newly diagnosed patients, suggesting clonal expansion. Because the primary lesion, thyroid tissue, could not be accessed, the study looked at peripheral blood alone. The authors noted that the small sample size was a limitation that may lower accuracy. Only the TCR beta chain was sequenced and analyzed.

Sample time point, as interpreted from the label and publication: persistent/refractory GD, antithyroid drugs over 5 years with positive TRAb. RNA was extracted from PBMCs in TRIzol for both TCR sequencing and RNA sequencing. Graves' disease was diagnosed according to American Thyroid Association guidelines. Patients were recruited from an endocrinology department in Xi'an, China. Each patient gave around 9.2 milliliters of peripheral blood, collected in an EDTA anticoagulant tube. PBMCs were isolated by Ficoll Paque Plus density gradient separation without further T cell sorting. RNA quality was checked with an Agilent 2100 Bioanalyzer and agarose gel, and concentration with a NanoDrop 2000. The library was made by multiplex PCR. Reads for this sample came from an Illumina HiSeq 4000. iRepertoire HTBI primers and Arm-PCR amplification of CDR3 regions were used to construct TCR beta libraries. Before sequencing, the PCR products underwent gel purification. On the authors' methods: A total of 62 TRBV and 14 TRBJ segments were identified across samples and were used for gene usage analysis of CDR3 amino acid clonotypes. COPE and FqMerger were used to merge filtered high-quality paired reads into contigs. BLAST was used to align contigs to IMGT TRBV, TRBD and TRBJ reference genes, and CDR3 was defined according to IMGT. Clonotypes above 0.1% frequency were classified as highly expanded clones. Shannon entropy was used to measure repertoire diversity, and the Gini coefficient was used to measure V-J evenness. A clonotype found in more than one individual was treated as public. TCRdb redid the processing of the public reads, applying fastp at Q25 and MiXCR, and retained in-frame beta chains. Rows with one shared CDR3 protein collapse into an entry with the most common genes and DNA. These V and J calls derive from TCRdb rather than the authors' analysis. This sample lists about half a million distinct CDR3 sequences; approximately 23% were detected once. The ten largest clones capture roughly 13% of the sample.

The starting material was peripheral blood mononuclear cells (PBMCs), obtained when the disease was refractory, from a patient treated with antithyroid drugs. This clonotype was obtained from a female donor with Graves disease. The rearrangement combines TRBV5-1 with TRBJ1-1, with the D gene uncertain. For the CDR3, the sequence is CASSSDTLKNTEAFF. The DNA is TGCGCCAGCAGCTCTGACACATTGAAGAACACTGAAGCTTTCTTT.